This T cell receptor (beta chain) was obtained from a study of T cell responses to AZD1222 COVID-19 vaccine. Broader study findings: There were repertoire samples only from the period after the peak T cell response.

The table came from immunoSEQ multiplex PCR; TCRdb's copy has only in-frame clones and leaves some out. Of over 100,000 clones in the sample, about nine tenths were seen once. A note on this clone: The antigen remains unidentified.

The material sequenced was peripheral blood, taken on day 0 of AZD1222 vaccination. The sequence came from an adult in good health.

The CDR3 DNA sequence: TGTGCCAGCAGCTTAGGTCCCAGAACCTACGAGCAGTACTTC. This encodes CASSLGPRTYEQYF. The chain recombines TRBV7-2 with TRBJ2-7; D unclear. The CDR3 has 14 residues. The germline V gene has CDR1 SGHTA and CDR2 FQGNSA. V was cut by 1 base and J by 2 bases, with 9 bases left in between.